A selection of T cell receptor beta chains follows, all from one sample in a study of CD8+ T cells in alopecia areata. Clones were sequenced by immunoSEQ multiplex PCR, and TCRdb holds only the in-frame ones, with some missing. The table records roughly 11,000 clones, around 60% of them present only once. The specimen was skin. These receptors were taken from a human donor with alopecia areata. CDR3s leave out the opening cysteine and the closing phenylalanine or tryptophan.

j_call v_call cdr3_aa
TRBJ2-6 TRBV6-6 ASNPQMAGANVLT
TRBJ1-2 TRBV30 AWRTANYGYT
TRBJ1-2 TRBV28 ATKTFNYGYT
TRBJ2-6 TRBV6-6 ASSYSSSGANVLT
TRBJ1-2 TRBV2 ASSDLDSFYGYT
TRBJ2-2 TRBV5-1 ASSQAGGRGGELF
TRBJ2-3 TRBV7-3 ASSPRASTDTQY
TRBJ2-1 TRBV6-1 ASRWASYNEQF
TRBJ2-3 TRBV4-2 ASSTTLQNTQY
TRBJ1-1 TRBV7-9 ASSLVSGGATEAF
TRBJ2-5 TRBV6-6 ASSQRVAGEETQY
TRBJ1-5 TRBV6-1 ASSKGTGGAVQPQH
TRBJ1-2 TRBV9 ASSYLGQLDYGYT
TRBJ1-1 TRBV10-1 ASNPGQGKAEAF
TRBJ2-3 TRBV20-1 SARSGNTQY
TRBJ2-7 TRBV5-1 ASSEGIGYEQY
TRBJ2-7 TRBV28 ASSSSWGTGPFRFYEQY
TRBJ2-7 TRBV29-1 SVEVWQLGYYEQY
TRBJ1-2 TRBV6-5 ASSYSGQRNYGYT
TRBJ2-1 TRBV7-8 ASSLGPFNPF
TRBJ1-2 TRBV9 ASSVALGYT
TRBJ1-2 TRBV4-1 ASSLLQGKDGYT
TRBJ2-2 TRBV7-9 ASSLGWNTGELF
TRBJ1-5 TRBV30 AWSVGVILPQH
TRBJ2-7 TRBV18 ASSSDGYEQY
TRBJ2-3 TRBV28 ASRPGLAGVTAQY
TRBJ2-7 TRBV5-1 ASSFDSSYEQY
TRBJ2-1 TRBV29-1 SVGLASRYEQF
TRBJ2-2 TRBV5-1 ASSLQAWNTGELF
TRBJ2-7 TRBV6-1 ASSVEAGVSYEQY
TRBJ1-6 TRBV7-2 ASSYTGTGVSPLH
TRBJ1-2 TRBV5-1 ASSDGDRLYGYT
TRBJ1-1 TRBV30 AWTEGLTEAF
TRBJ1-1 TRBV6-6 ASSPPNTEAF
TRBJ1-2 TRBV28 ASSLSAARYT
TRBJ2-2 TRBV5-8 ASSLGPGTGELF
TRBJ2-7 TRBV15 ATSPATYEQY
TRBJ2-7 TRBV11-3 ASSPPGGQGPQY
TRBJ1-5 TRBV7-2 ASSLEGWSNQPQH
TRBJ2-1 TRBV7-2 ASSPGTSGYNEQF
TRBJ2-3 TRBV5-1 ASSLAGARDTQY
TRBJ2-7 TRBV5-1 ASSFGLDYEQY
TRBJ2-5 TRBV7-9 ASSFDRRSETQY
TRBJ2-7 TRBV7-6 ASSLDGSKYEQY
TRBJ2-4 TRBV14 ASSQGRIAKNIQY
TRBJ2-7 TRBV10-3 AISPQSLWYEQY